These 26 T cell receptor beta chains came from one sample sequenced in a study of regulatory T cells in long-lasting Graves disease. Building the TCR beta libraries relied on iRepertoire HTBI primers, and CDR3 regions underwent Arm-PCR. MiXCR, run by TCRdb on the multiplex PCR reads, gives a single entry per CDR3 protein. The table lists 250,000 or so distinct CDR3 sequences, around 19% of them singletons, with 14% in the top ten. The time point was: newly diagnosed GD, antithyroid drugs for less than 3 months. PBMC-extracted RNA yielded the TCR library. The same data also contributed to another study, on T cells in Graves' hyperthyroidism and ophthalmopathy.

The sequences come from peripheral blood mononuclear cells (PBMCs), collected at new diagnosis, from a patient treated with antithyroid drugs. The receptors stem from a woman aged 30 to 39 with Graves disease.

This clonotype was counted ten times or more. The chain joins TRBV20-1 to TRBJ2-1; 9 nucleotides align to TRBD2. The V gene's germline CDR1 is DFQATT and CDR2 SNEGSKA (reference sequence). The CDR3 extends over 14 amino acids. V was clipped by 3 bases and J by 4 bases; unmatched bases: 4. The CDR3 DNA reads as TGCAGTGCTAGTGGCGGGGGGGCTTACAATGAGCAGTTCTTC. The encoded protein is CSASGGGAYNEQFF.

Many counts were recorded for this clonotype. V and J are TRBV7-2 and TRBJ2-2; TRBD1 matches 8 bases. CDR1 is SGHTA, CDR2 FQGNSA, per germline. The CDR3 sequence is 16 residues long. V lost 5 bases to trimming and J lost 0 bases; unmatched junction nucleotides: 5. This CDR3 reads CASSVPGQANTGELFF. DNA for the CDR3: TGTGCCAGCAGCGTACCGGGACAGGCGAACACCGGGGAGCTGTTTTTT.

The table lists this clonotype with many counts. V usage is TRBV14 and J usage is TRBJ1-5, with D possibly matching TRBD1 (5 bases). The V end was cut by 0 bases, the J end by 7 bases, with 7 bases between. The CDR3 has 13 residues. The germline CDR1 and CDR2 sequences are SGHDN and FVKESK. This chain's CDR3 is CASSQEGDQPQHF. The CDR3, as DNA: TGTGCCAGCAGCCAAGAAGGGGACCAGCCCCAGCATTTT.

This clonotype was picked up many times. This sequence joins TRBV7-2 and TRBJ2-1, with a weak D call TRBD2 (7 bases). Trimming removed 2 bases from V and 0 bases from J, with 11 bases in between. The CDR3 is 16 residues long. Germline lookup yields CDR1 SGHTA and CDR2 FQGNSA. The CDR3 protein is CASSLLGGASYNEQFF. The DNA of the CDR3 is TGTGCCAGCAGCTTATTGGGGGGGGCCTCCTACAATGAGCAGTTCTTC.

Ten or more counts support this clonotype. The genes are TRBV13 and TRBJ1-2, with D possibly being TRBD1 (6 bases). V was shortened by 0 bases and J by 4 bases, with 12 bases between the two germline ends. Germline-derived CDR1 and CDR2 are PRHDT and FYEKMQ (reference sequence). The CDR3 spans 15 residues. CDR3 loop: CASSLGAGASYGYTF. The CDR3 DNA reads TGTGCCAGCAGCTTAGGAGCAGGGGCGTCCTATGGCTACACCTTC.

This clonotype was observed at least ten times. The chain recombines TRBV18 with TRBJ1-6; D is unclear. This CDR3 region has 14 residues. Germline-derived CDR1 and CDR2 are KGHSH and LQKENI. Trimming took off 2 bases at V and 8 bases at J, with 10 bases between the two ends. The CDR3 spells CASSPKDGDSPLHF. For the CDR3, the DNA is TGTGCCAGCTCACCAAAGGACGGGGATTCACCCCTCCACTTT.

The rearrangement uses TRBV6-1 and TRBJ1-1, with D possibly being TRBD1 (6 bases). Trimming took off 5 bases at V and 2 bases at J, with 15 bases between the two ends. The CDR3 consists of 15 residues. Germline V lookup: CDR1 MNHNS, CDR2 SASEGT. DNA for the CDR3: TGTGCCAGCAGTCTCGGGGGCGCATCTAACACTGAAGCTTTCTTT. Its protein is CASSLGGASNTEAFF.

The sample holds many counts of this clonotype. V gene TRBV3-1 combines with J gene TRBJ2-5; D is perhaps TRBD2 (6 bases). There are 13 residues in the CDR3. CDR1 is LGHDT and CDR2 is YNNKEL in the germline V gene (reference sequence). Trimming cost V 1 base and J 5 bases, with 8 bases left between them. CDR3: CASSQVGGETQYF. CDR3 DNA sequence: TGTGCCAGCAGCCAAGTCGGGGGTGAGACCCAGTACTTC.

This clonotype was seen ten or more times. The CDR3 sequence: CASSLRTGDQPQHF. The CDR3 nucleotides read TGCGCCAGCAGCCTTCGGACAGGCGATCAGCCCCAGCATTTT. This rearrangement joins TRBV5-1 to TRBJ1-5; 7 bases line up with TRBD1. CDR1 and CDR2 (germline): SGHRS, YFSETQ. CDR3 length: 14 amino acids. J was trimmed by 5 bases and V by 4 bases; bases with no gene match: 6.

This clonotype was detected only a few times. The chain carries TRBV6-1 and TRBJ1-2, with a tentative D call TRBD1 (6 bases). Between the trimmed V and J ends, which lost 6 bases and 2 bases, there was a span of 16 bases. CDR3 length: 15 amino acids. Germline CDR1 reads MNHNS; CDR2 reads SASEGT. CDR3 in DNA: TGTGCCAGCAGCTTCCAAGGGGGGTCCAACTATGGCTACACCTTC. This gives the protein CASSFQGGSNYGYTF.

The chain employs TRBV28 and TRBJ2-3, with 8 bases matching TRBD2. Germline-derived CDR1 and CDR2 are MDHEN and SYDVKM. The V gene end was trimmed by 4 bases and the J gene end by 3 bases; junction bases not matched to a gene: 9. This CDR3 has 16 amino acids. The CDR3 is CASSYPTSVRTDTQYF. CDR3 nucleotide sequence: TGTGCCAGCAGTTACCCGACTAGCGTACGTACAGATACGCAGTATTTT.

CDR3 coding DNA: TGTGCCAGCAGCCTGAGCGGGAGTGCAGATACGCAGTATTTT. This gives the protein CASSLSGSADTQYF. This chain links TRBV12-3 or TRBV12-4 with TRBJ2-3, with 8 bases aligning to TRBD2. The CDR3 runs to 14 residues. J was trimmed by 4 bases and V by 6 bases; bases with no gene match: 6.

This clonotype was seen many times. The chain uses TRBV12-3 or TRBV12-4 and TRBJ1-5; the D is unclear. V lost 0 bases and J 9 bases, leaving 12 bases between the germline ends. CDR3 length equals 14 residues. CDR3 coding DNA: TGTGCCAGCAGTTTAGCGGAGGGAGAGTGGCCCCAGCATTTT. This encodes CASSLAEGEWPQHF.

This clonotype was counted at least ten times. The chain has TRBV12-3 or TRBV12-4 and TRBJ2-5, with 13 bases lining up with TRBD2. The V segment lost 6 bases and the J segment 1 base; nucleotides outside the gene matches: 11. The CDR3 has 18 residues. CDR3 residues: CASSKRTSGGAFQETQYF. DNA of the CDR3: TGTGCCAGCAGCAAGCGGACTAGCGGGGGCGCGTTCCAAGAGACCCAGTACTTC.

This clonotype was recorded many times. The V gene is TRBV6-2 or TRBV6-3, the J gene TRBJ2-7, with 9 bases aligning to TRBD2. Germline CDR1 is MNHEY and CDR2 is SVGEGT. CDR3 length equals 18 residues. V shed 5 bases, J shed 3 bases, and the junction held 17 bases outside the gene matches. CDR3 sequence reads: CASSDVIGVAGGHYEQYF. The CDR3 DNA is TGTGCCAGCAGTGACGTGATCGGGGTTGCGGGGGGGCACTACGAGCAGTACTTC.

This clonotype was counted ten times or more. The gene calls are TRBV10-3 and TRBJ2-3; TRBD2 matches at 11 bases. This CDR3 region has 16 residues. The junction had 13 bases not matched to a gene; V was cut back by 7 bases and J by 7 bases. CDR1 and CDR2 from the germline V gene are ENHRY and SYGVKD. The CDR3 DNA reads TGTGCCATCACCAAATCCTTTCTAGCGGGGGGTAATACGCAGTATTTT. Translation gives CAITKSFLAGGNTQYF.

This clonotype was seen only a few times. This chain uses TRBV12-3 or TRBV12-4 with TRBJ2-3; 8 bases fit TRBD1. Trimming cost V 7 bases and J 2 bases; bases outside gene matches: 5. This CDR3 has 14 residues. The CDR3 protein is CASTGGENTDTQYF. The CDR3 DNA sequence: TGTGCCAGCACAGGGGGCGAAAACACAGATACGCAGTATTTT.

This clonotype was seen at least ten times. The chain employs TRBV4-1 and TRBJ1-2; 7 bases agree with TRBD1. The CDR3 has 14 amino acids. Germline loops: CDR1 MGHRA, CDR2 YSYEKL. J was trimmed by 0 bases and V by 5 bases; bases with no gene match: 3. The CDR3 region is CASSGDRANYGYTF. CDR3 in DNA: TGCGCCAGCAGCGGGGACAGAGCTAACTATGGCTACACCTTC.

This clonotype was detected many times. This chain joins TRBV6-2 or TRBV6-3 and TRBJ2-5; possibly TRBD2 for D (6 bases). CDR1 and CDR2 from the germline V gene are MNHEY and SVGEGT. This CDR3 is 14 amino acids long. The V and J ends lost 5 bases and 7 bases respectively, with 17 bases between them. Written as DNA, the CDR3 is TGTGCCAGCAGTCTGGCGACTCACGGGGGGACCCAGTACTTC. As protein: CASSLATHGGTQYF.

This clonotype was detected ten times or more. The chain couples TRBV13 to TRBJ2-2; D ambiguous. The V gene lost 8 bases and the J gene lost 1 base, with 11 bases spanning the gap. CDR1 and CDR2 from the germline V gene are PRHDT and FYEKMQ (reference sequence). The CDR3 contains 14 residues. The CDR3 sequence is CASGVTLNTGELFF. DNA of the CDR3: TGTGCCAGCGGAGTCACCCTGAACACCGGGGAGCTGTTTTTT.

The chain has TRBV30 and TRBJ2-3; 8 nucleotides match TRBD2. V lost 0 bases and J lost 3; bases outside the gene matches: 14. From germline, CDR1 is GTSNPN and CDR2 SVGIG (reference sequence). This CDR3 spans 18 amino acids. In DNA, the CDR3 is TGTGCCTGGAGTGTATACGCATCGGGTAGCGGGACTACAGATACGCAGTATTTT. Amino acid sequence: CAWSVYASGSGTTDTQYF.

The CDR3: CASRRTSGVTDTQYF. The CDR3 bases are TGTGCCAGCAGACGAACTAGCGGGGTCACAGATACGCAGTATTTT. The chain combines TRBV7-2 with TRBJ2-3; TRBD2 aligns across 10 bases. Germline V gene sequence: CDR1 SGHTA, CDR2 FQGNSA. The CDR3 sequence is 15 residues long. Unmatched junction bases numbered 5, after V lost 6 bases and J lost 2 bases.

CDR3 residues: CASSQEKGGANNIQYF. In DNA form, the CDR3 reads TGCGCCAGCAGCCAAGAAAAAGGGGGGGCAAACAACATTCAGTACTTC. This chain connects TRBV4-1 to TRBJ2-4, with TRBD2 as a possible D gene (7 bases). Trimming stripped 0 bases from V and 7 bases from J, with 16 bases between. Germline V gene lookup returns CDR1 MGHRA and CDR2 YSYEKL. This CDR3 has 16 residues.

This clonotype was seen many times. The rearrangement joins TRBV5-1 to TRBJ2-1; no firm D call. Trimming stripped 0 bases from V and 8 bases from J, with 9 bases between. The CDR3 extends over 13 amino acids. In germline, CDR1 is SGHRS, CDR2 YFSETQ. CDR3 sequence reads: CASSLVEVDEQFF. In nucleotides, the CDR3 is TGCGCCAGCAGCTTGGTCGAGGTAGATGAGCAGTTCTTC.

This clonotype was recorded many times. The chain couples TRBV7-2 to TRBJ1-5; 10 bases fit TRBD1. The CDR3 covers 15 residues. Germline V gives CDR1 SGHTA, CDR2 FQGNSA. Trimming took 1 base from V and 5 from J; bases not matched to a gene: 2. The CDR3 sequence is CASSLVGTGDQPQHF. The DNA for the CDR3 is TGTGCCAGCAGCTTAGTAGGGACAGGGGATCAGCCCCAGCATTTT.

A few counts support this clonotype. CDR3 in amino acids: CASSPTGQGATDTQYF. CDR3 in DNA: TGTGCCAGCAGCCCAACAGGGCAAGGGGCCACAGATACGCAGTATTTT. The chain couples TRBV9 to TRBJ2-3, with D tentatively TRBD1 (6 bases). V lost 4 bases to trimming and J lost 2 bases, with 17 bases between them. The length of the CDR3 is 16 residues. Germline lookup yields CDR1 SGDLS and CDR2 YYNGEE.